A single sample gave rise to the 2 T cell receptor beta chains below, sequenced in a study of cytomegalovirus exposure and HLA in healthy donors. PCR employed 60 Vbeta and 13 Jbeta primers. Sequencing used immunoSEQ multiplex PCR; TCRdb keeps in-frame clones, though not all of them. This sample has around 140,000 clones; approximately 80% occur once, and the top ten carry about 6.8%. Sequencing was performed on PBMCs. Receptor source: a woman aged 35 to 49 in good health and CMV-seropositive.

The chain combines TRBV23-1 with TRBJ2-3; the D gene is possibly TRBD1 (7 bases). TRBV23-1 is an ORF; its function is uncertain. CDR3 length: 19 residues. Trimming took off 10 bases at V and 2 bases at J, with 31 bases between the two ends. CDR3 in DNA: TGCGCCAACCTCCCCGAGGGACAGCGGATGGTAGCGGACACAGATACGCAGTATTTT. It translates to CANLPEGQRMVADTDTQYF.

This clone showed up just a few times. The CDR3: CASSQVGLAFSPEQYF. CDR3 DNA sequence: TGCGCCAGCAGCCAGGTTGGACTAGCGTTCTCTCCCGAGCAGTACTTC. This chain uses TRBV4-1 with TRBJ2-7; 9 bases align to TRBD2. The ends lost 3 bases at V and 6 bases at J; junction bases unmatched: 12. The CDR3 totals 16 residues. Germline CDR1 and CDR2: MGHRA and YSYEKL.